Listed below are T cell receptor beta chains from one sample, sequenced in a study of T cells after yellow fever vaccination. MiXCR was run by TCRdb on the 5' RACE reads, yielding one entry per CDR3 protein. The sample lists a few hundred thousand distinct CDR3 sequences, roughly 5% occurring once. Material: CD4+ T cells sorted from PBMCs, obtained on the day of the yellow fever booster vaccination. All receptors derive from a man aged 18 to 29 who received the YFV17D yellow fever vaccine. Both conserved end residues are part of each CDR3. Each record gives: clone size, J gene, V gene, D gene, CDR3 DNA, CDR3 protein. A D gene is named only where the DNA matches it firmly. Expanded clones are given a class, and other clones once, few, many or no size at all.

>few|TRBJ2-1|TRBV7-3|.
TGTGCCAGCAGCCCCCAAATTAGCTCCTACAATGAGCAGTTCTTC
CASSPQISSYNEQFF
>many|TRBJ1-4|TRBV12-3/TRBV12-4|.
TGTGCCAGCAGTTTTACCAACCTTGCAGGGAACGGTGAAAAACTGTTTTTT
CASSFTNLAGNGEKLFF
>many|TRBJ1-5|TRBV12-3/TRBV12-4|.
TGTGCCAGCAGTATCCCAGGGGCCTATCAGCCCCAGCATTTT
CASSIPGAYQPQHF
>few|TRBJ2-1|TRBV20-1|.
TGCAGTGCTAGAGATTGGTTCGGGCAGACAGGCAATGAGCAGTTCTTC
CSARDWFGQTGNEQFF
>few|TRBJ2-5|TRBV7-2|TRBD2
TGTGCCAGCAGCGCCCCGGGTAGCGGGGGGGTCGGGACCCAGTACTTC
CASSAPGSGGVGTQYF
>.|TRBJ2-1|TRBV2|.
TGTGCCAGCATCGTACAGGCGGGCTACAATGAGCAGTTCTTC
CASIVQAGYNEQFF
>few|TRBJ2-3|TRBV6-2/TRBV6-3|.
TGTGCCAGCAGTTACTCGAGTAGAGATACGCAGTATTTT
CASSYSSRDTQYF
>.|TRBJ1-1|TRBV11-2|.
TGTGCCAGCACCCCACCGGGAGGAATAGCTTTCTTT
CASTPPGGIAFF
>.|TRBJ1-2|TRBV7-9|.
TGTGCCAGCAGCTTACGGCAGGGCGGCTATGGCTACACCTTC
CASSLRQGGYGYTF
>.|TRBJ1-5|TRBV7-2|TRBD1
TGTGCCAGCAGCCCGAGGGACAGGGCGGTCCAGCCCCAGCATTTT
CASSPRDRAVQPQHF
>.|TRBJ2-5|TRBV4-2|TRBD2
TGTGCCAGCAGCCAAGGGGGGACTAGCGGTCAAGAGACCCAGTACTTC
CASSQGGTSGQETQYF
>many|TRBJ1-2|TRBV20-1|TRBD1
TGCAGTGCTGGGGACAGGGACATCTATGGCTACACCTTC
CSAGDRDIYGYTF
>few|TRBJ2-5|TRBV6-1|TRBD2
TGTGCCAGCAGTCCGGGGGGGCCCCAGTACTTC
CASSPGGPQYF
>few|TRBJ1-5|TRBV10-3|.
TGTGCCATCAAGGACAGTTTCGGCGATCAGCCCCAGCATTTT
CAIKDSFGDQPQHF
>.|TRBJ2-2|TRBV9|TRBD1
TGTGCCAGCAGCGTAGTATCCGGGACAGGGGGCGCGAACACCGGGGAGCTGTTTTTT
CASSVVSGTGGANTGELFF
>few|TRBJ2-1|TRBV12-3/TRBV12-4|.
TGTGCCAGCAGTTTACAAGGGGGGCCCCACAATGAGCAGTTCTTC
CASSLQGGPHNEQFF
>many|TRBJ2-3|TRBV15|.
TGTGCCACCAGCAGAGGGGTCGGGGGCACAGATACGCAGTATTTT
CATSRGVGGTDTQYF
>few|TRBJ2-1|TRBV20-1|.
TGCAGTGCTCCCATGGGGCGGGGAGGCATCTACAATGAGCAGTTCTTC
CSAPMGRGGIYNEQFF
>.|TRBJ1-1|TRBV12-3/TRBV12-4|.
TGTGCCAGCAGTTTATGGGCCGGGAACACTGAAGCTTTCTTT
CASSLWAGNTEAFF
>.|TRBJ2-1|TRBV5-1|.
TGCGCCAGCAGCCTGGGGGGCCGAAATGAGCAGTTCTTC
CASSLGGRNEQFF
>.|TRBJ2-6|TRBV12-3/TRBV12-4|TRBD2
TGTGCCAGCAGACGGGCGGGAGATACTGGGGCCAACGTCCTGACTTTC
CASRRAGDTGANVLTF
>many|TRBJ2-7|TRBV5-1|.
TGCGCCAGCAGCCCTGGGCCGGGGCAGTCCGAGCAGTACTTC
CASSPGPGQSEQYF
>few|TRBJ1-2|TRBV7-9|TRBD1
TGTGCCAGCAGCCGGGACAGTGGATATGGCTACACCTTC
CASSRDSGYGYTF